The 22 T cell receptor beta chains below come from one sample, sequenced in a study of CD4 T cells in relation to SARS-CoV-2 and coronaviruses. CD4+ T cells from unexposed donors were obtained before the COVID-19 pandemic (2011-2018). CD4+ T cells were isolated from the cells after about ten days of culture. Generated by immunoSEQ multiplex PCR, the TCRdb table keeps only in-frame clones and is missing some. The profile covers roughly 24,000 clones, with roughly 80% appearing a single time and roughly 16% taken by the ten largest. Their antigens are not known. The specimen was CD4+ T cells from PBMCs, cultured in vitro. These receptors came from a human donor in good health.

The CDR3 is CASSSPGGRVTEAFF. In nucleotides, the CDR3 is TGTGCCAGCAGTTCGCCGGGGGGGCGGGTCACTGAAGCTTTCTTT. V is TRBV6-5 and J is TRBJ1-1; D is possibly TRBD1 (6 bases). Germline V gives CDR1 MNHEY, CDR2 SVGAGI. V dropped 4 bases and J dropped 4 bases, with 16 bases sitting between them. The CDR3 extends over 15 amino acids.

The genes are TRBV28 and TRBJ2-3; either TRBD1 or TRBD2 may supply D (6 bases each). CDR1 is MDHEN and CDR2 is SYDVKM in the germline V gene. The ends were cut back, 3 bases at V and 3 bases at J, with 10 bases in the middle. This CDR3 spans 14 amino acids. The CDR3 region is CASSLGGGTDTQYF. As DNA, the CDR3 is TGTGCCAGCAGTTTGGGGGGCGGTACAGATACGCAGTATTTT.

The chain combines TRBV12-3 or TRBV12-4 with TRBJ1-3; D is undetermined. The V and J ends lost 4 bases and 4 bases respectively, with 8 bases between them. CDR3 size: 13 residues. CDR3 sequence reads: CASSSMRGNTIYF. CDR3 nucleotide sequence: TGTGCCAGCAGTTCAATGAGGGGAAACACCATATATTTT.

CDR3 region: CASSLSAGRETQYF. CDR3 DNA sequence: TGTGCCAGCAGTTTATCCGCAGGTCGAGAGACCCAGTACTTC. V is TRBV27 and J is TRBJ2-5; D is ambiguous. Germline assignment: CDR1 MNHEY and CDR2 SMNVEV (reference sequence). Trimming shortened V by 0 bases and J by 4 bases, and 9 bases separated the two germline ends. CDR3 length: 14 residues.

The chain links TRBV7-8 to TRBJ1-2; no reliable D call. The CDR3 loop spans 13 amino acids. V lost 5 bases and J 5 bases, leaving 12 bases between the germline ends. Germline CDR1 SGHVS, CDR2 FQNEAQ. CDR3 residues: CASSPTAQYGYTF. The CDR3 bases are TGTGCCAGCAGCCCGACCGCTCAGTATGGCTACACCTTC.

J is TRBJ1-1 and V is TRBV6-5; 12 nucleotides agree with TRBD1. The CDR3 runs to 15 residues. V shed 6 bases, J shed 4 bases, and the junction held 6 bases outside the gene matches. Germline lookup yields CDR1 MNHEY and CDR2 SVGAGI. In DNA form, the CDR3 reads TGTGCCAGCAGCTCCCCGGGACAGGGGGCCACTGAAGCTTTCTTT. This translates into CASSSPGQGATEAFF.

J is TRBJ1-2 and V is TRBV30; D is possibly TRBD1 (5 bases). Trimming took 4 bases from V and 4 from J, leaving 16 bases between them. This CDR3 spans 14 amino acids. Looked up from germline, CDR1 is GTSNPN and CDR2 is SVGIG (reference sequence). CDR3 DNA sequence: TGTGCCTGGACGGGCGTGGGACCGTTCTATGGCTACACCTTC. This codes for CAWTGVGPFYGYTF.

As to this clone: A read error may produce the germline difference seen at one junction end. The chain employs TRBV7-3 and TRBJ2-3; 9 positions match TRBD2. The germline CDR1 and CDR2 sequences are SGHTA and FQGTGA. This CDR3 has 16 amino acids. Here the CDR3 DNA reads TGTGCCAGCAGCATAACCGGCAGCGGGAGGCCAGATACGCAGTATTTT. Its translation is CASSITGSGRPDTQYF.

This clone has more than one count but fewer than ten. The genes are TRBV7-8 and TRBJ1-1; 11 nucleotides line up with TRBD1. Trimming removed 5 bases from V and 5 bases from J; junction bases left unmatched: 7. CDR3 length: 15 residues. The V gene's germline CDR1 is SGHVS and CDR2 FQNEAQ. The CDR3 region is CASSAWTGGSTEAFF. CDR3 sequence (DNA): TGTGCCAGCAGCGCGTGGACAGGGGGCAGTACTGAAGCTTTCTTT. The whole variable domain, remainder taken from reference TRBV7-8 and TRBJ1-1, is GAGVSQSPRYKVAKRGQDVALRCDPISGHVSLFWYQQALGQGPEFLTYFQNEAQLDKSGLPSDRFFAERPEGSVSTLKIQRTQQEDSAVYLCASSAWTGGSTEAFFGQGTRLTVV.

The gene calls are TRBV2 and TRBJ1-1, with 10 bases matching TRBD1. This CDR3 has 13 amino acids. The germline CDR1 and CDR2 sequences are SNHLY and FYNNEI. V lost 7 bases and J lost 9; bases outside the gene matches: 8. The CDR3 region is CASTTGTGEKAFF. CDR3 DNA: TGTGCCAGCACCACCGGGACAGGGGAGAAAGCTTTCTTT.

This clone was counted only a few times. The rearrangement joins TRBV6-2 or TRBV6-3 to TRBJ2-1, with TRBD2 identical over 9 bases. V was pared by 0 bases and J by 3 bases, with 6 bases of the junction left unmatched. Looked up from germline, CDR1 is MNHEY and CDR2 is SVGEGT. The CDR3 covers 17 residues. The CDR3 sequence: CASSYSPPSGIYNEQFF. CDR3 in DNA: TGTGCCAGCAGTTACTCCCCACCTAGCGGGATCTACAATGAGCAGTTCTTC.

This clone counts as large. V usage is TRBV19 and J usage is TRBJ2-1; D ambiguous. Per germline, CDR1 LNHDA and CDR2 SQIVND (reference sequence). Between the trimmed V and J ends, which lost 3 bases and 7 bases, there was a span of 7 bases. The CDR3 contains 12 residues. Here the CDR3 reads CASSIRSNEQFF. Written as DNA, the CDR3 is TGTGCCAGTAGTATTAGGTCTAATGAGCAGTTCTTC.

The gene calls are TRBV30 and TRBJ1-1, with TRBD1 as a possible D gene (5 bases). Germline V gene lookup returns CDR1 GTSNPN and CDR2 SVGIG (reference sequence). This CDR3 comprises 13 residues. Trimming left V 4 bases short and J 4 bases short, with 13 bases between. In nucleotides, the CDR3 is TGTGCCTGGAAGAAAGACAGACGCACTGAAGCTTTCTTT. Amino acids: CAWKKDRRTEAFF.

This rearrangement joins TRBV28 to TRBJ1-1; 7 bases map to TRBD1. J was trimmed by 9 bases and V by 6 bases; bases with no gene match: 7. Germline CDR1 reads MDHEN; CDR2 reads SYDVKM. The CDR3 contains 12 residues. The CDR3 DNA reads as TGTGCCAGCAGAAAGTCAGGGGGAAAAGCTTTCTTT. Translated: CASRKSGGKAFF. The full variable domain, with the rest looked up from reference TRBV28 and TRBJ1-1, is DVKVTQSSRYLVKRTGEKVFLECVQDMDHENMFWYRQDPGLGLRLIYFSYDVKMKEKGDIPEGYSVSREKKERFSLILESASTNQTSMYLCASRKSGGKAFFGQGTRLTVV.

This clone has only one observation. The chain is built from TRBV7-9 and TRBJ1-6, with 9 bases fitting TRBD1. The germline gives CDR1 SEHNR, CDR2 FQNEAQ (reference sequence). The V gene end was trimmed by 5 bases and the J gene end by 9 bases; junction bases not matched to a gene: 5. CDR3 size: 14 residues. The CDR3 is CASSPGQGLSPLHF. The CDR3, as DNA: TGTGCCAGCAGCCCAGGACAGGGGCTTTCACCCCTCCACTTT.

The J gene is TRBJ1-2, the V gene TRBV6-5; D may be TRBD1 (6 bases). V lost 6 bases and J 0 bases, leaving 11 bases between the germline ends. Germline CDR1 reads MNHEY; CDR2 reads SVGAGI. The CDR3 extends over 14 amino acids. This CDR3 is CASRGALANYGYTF. CDR3 bases: TGTGCCAGCAGGGGGGCCTTAGCTAACTATGGCTACACCTTC.

This clone showed up just once. CDR3 amino acids: CASGLVLAGGPSSYNEQFF. The CDR3 DNA reads TGTGCTAGTGGTTTGGTACTAGCGGGAGGACCGAGCTCCTACAATGAGCAGTTCTTC. The genes are TRBV12-5 and TRBJ2-1, with 12 bases aligning to TRBD2. J was trimmed by 0 bases and V by 0 bases; bases with no gene match: 6. The length of the CDR3 is 19 residues. Germline V gene sequence: CDR1 LGHNT, CDR2 FRNRAP. Drawing the rest from reference TRBV12-5 and TRBJ2-1, the complete variable domain is DARVTQTPRHKVTEMGQEVTMRCQPILGHNTVFWYRQTMMQGLELLAYFRNRAPLDDSGMPKDRFSAEMPDATLATLKIQPSEPRDSAVYFCASGLVLAGGPSSYNEQFFGPGTRLTVL.

The gene calls are TRBV28 and TRBJ2-2; D unclear. From germline, CDR1 is MDHEN and CDR2 SYDVKM. The CDR3 runs 12 residues. V was pared by 2 bases and J by 6 bases, with 4 bases between. In DNA form, the CDR3 reads TGTGCCAGCAGTTTAATATCCGGGGAGCTGTTTTTT. It specifies CASSLISGELFF.

This chain connects TRBV18 to TRBJ2-2; 10 nucleotides line up with TRBD1. The J segment lost 7 bases and the V segment lost 3 bases, leaving 5 bases of the junction unmatched. The germline gives CDR1 KGHSH, CDR2 LQKENI. The CDR3 spans 15 residues. CDR3 nucleotides: TGTGCCAGCTCACCCTCCGGGACAGGGGTCGGGGAGCTGTTTTTT. This codes for CASSPSGTGVGELFF.

This chain links TRBV3-1 (or the pseudogene TRBV3-2) with TRBJ1-1; TRBD1 matches 9 bases. The V and J ends lost 1 base and 5 bases, in that order; junction bases with no gene match: 2. CDR1 and CDR2 from the germline V gene are LGHDT and YNNKEL (reference sequence). CDR3 length: 14 amino acids. Here the CDR3 DNA reads TGTGCCAGCAGCCAAGTGACAGGGGGGACTGAAGCTTTCTTT. This gives the protein CASSQVTGGTEAFF.

J is TRBJ2-1 and V is TRBV19; possibly TRBD1 for D (5 bases). Germline CDR1 is LNHDA and CDR2 is SQIVND (reference sequence). V was clipped by 4 bases and J by 5 bases, with 9 bases between them. The CDR3 runs to 13 residues. Written as DNA, the CDR3 is TGTGCCAGTAGTAGACAGATGAACAATGAGCAGTTCTTC. This codes for CASSRQMNNEQFF.

The J gene is TRBJ2-7, the V gene TRBV30, with D uncertain. Germline V gene data show CDR1 as GTSNPN and CDR2 as SVGIG (reference sequence). The CDR3 totals 14 residues. The V gene lost 0 bases and the J gene lost 6 bases, with 15 bases spanning the gap. The CDR3 sequence is CAWSVPLGLGEQYF. CDR3 nucleotides: TGTGCCTGGAGTGTACCGTTAGGGTTAGGCGAGCAGTACTTC.